The entry below gives a single T cell receptor (beta chain) sequence along with its context. This specimen belongs to a study of OX40 agonist ivuxolimab in advanced cancers. V was trimmed by 4 bases and J by 0 bases, leaving 20 bases between them. This CDR3 has 18 amino acids. Germline CDR1 SGHRS, CDR2 YFSETQ. Method: immunoSEQ multiplex PCR; TCRdb's copy keeps in-frame clones and lacks some. The data show some 66,000 clones, over 60% seen once. The sequence derives from an adult with an advanced solid tumor such as melanoma, head and neck, liver or kidney cancer. This specimen consisted of CD4+ or CD8+ T cells sorted from blood, obtained in a trial of the OX40 agonist ivuxolimab. This chain connects TRBV5-1 to TRBJ1-5, with D tentatively TRBD1 (5 bases). CDR3 bases: TGCGCCAGCAGCCCGGATTTCCCCAGGGTGTATAGCAATCAGCCCCAGCATTTT. Translation gives CASSPDFPRVYSNQPQHF.